The 2 T cell receptor beta chains in this list originate from one sample, sequenced in a study of T cells after yellow fever vaccination. TCRdb reanalysed the 5' RACE reads using MiXCR and keeps one entry per CDR3 protein. This table has hundreds of thousands of distinct CDR3 sequences, around 3.9% appearing once. Sequencing used PBMCs, obtained on the day of the yellow fever booster vaccination. The source of these receptors is a man aged 18 to 30 who received the YFV17D yellow fever vaccine.

This clonotype came up many times. The chain is built from TRBV20-1 and TRBJ2-1, with 9 bases fitting TRBD2. With V trimmed by 4 bases and J by 8 bases, 9 bases remained unmatched. The CDR3 extends over 14 amino acids. Looked up from germline, CDR1 is DFQATT and CDR2 is SNEGSKA (reference sequence). The CDR3 loop reads CSAIEPGLAYEQFF. The CDR3 DNA sequence: TGCAGTGCTATCGAACCGGGACTAGCTTATGAGCAGTTCTTC.

This clonotype was recorded at least ten times. The gene calls are TRBV6-6 and TRBJ1-2; D unresolved. This CDR3 has 13 amino acids. Germline V lookup: CDR1 MNHNY, CDR2 SVGAGI (reference sequence). V gave up 4 bases and J gave up 1 base, with 7 bases separating them. The CDR3 loop reads CASSSAVNYGYTF. The CDR3 DNA reads TGTGCCAGCAGTTCGGCGGTTAACTATGGCTACACCTTC.